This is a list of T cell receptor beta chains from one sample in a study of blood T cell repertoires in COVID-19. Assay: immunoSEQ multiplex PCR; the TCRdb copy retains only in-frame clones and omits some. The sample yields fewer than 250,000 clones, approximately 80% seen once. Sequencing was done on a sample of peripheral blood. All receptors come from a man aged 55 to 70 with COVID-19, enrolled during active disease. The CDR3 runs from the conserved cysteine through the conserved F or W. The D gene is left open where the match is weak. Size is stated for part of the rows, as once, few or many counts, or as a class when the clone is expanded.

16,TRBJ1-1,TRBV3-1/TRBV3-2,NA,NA,CASSLGRGAGYTEAFF,TGTGCCAGCAGCCTGGGGCGGGGGGCAGGGTACACTGAAGCTTTCTTT
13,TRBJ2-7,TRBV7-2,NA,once,CASSLLGRDEQYF,TGTGCCAGCAGCTTATTGGGCAGGGACGAGCAGTACTTC
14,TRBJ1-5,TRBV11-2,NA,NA,CASSRGEGNQPQHF,TGTGCCAGCAGCCGGGGGGAAGGCAATCAGCCCCAGCATTTT
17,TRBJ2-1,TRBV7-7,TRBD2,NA,CASSSVGSGRALGEQFF,TGTGCCAGCAGTTCAGTCGGGAGCGGGAGGGCCCTTGGTGAGCAGTTCTTC
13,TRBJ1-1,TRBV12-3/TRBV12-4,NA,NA,CASSLGTGSGAFF,TGTGCCAGCAGTTTAGGTACAGGGAGTGGTGCTTTCTTT
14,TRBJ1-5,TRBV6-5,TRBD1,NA,CASSHRGSNQPQHF,TGTGCCAGCAGTCACAGGGGGAGTAATCAGCCCCAGCATTTT
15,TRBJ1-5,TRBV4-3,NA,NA,CASSQARGEGQPQHF,TGCGCCAGCAGCCAAGCCAGGGGTGAAGGTCAGCCCCAGCATTTT
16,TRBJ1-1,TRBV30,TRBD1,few,CAWNHPRDRRSTEAFF,TGTGCCTGGAACCACCCTCGGGACAGAAGAAGCACTGAAGCTTTCTTT
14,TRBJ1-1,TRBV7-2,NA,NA,CASSRAGGRTEAFF,TGTGCCAGCAGCCGGGCGGGGGGCCGCACTGAAGCTTTCTTT
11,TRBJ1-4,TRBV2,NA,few,CASSYGEKLFF,TGTGCCAGCAGTTACGGGGAAAAACTGTTTTTT
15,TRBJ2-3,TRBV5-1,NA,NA,CASSLGGKGTDTQYF,TGCGCCAGCAGCTTGGGAGGGAAGGGCACAGATACGCAGTATTTT
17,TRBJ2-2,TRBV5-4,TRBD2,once,CASSSSGTSGRTGELFF,TGTGCCAGCAGCTCTTCCGGGACTAGCGGGAGGACCGGGGAGCTGTTTTTT
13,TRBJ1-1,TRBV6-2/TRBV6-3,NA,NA,CASSGRRGTEAFF,TGTGCCAGCAGTGGCAGGAGGGGCACTGAAGCTTTCTTT
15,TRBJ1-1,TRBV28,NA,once,CASSLPRGGNTEAFF,TGTGCCAGCAGTTTACCCCGGGGGGGAAACACTGAAGCTTTCTTT
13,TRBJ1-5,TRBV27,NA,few,CASSFLGGQPQHF,TGTGCCAGCAGTTTCTTAGGAGGACAGCCCCAGCATTTT
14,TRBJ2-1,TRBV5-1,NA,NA,CASSFDSRDNEQFF,TGCGCCAGCAGCTTTGACAGTCGTGATAATGAGCAGTTCTTC
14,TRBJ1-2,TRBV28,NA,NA,CATVVGTTNYGYTF,TGTGCCACCGTAGTTGGGACAACTAACTATGGCTACACCTTC
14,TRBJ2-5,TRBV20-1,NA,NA,CSASGGRETETQYF,TGCAGTGCTAGTGGCGGCAGGGAAACAGAGACCCAGTACTTC
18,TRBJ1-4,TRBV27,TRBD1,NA,CASTSGTGNFFRNEKLFF,TGTGCCAGCACCTCCGGGACAGGGAATTTTTTCCGAAATGAAAAACTGTTTTTT
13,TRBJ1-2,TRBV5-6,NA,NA,CASRSSQGYGYTF,TGTGCCAGCAGGTCCTCCCAGGGCTATGGCTACACCTTC
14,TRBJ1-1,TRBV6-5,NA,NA,CASTIPGGGTEAFF,TGTGCCAGCACCATACCTGGGGGGGGCACGGAAGCTTTCTTT
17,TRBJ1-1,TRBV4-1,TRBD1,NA,CASSQEGTGRMNTEAFF,TGCGCCAGCAGCCAAGAGGGGACAGGGCGGATGAACACTGAAGCTTTCTTT
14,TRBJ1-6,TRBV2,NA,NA,CASSVLLSNSPLHF,TGTGCCAGCAGTGTTTTACTGTCCAATTCACCCCTCCACTTT
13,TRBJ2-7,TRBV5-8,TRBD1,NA,CASSLQGGWEQYF,TGTGCCAGCAGCCTACAGGGGGGCTGGGAGCAGTACTTC
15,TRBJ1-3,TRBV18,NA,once,CASSPTRASGNTIYF,TGTGCCAGCTCACCAACGAGGGCCTCTGGAAACACCATATATTTT
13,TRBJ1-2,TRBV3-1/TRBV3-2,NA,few,CASSPRQVRGYTF,TGTGCCAGCAGCCCGAGACAGGTCCGCGGCTACACCTTC
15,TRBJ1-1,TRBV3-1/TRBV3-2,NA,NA,CASSHPGGGNTEAFF,TGTGCCAGCAGCCATCCGGGAGGGGGGAACACTGAAGCTTTCTTT
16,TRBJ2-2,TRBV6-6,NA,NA,CASSYPPGSNTGELFF,TGTGCCAGCAGTTACCCGCCAGGGTCCAACACCGGGGAGCTGTTTTTT
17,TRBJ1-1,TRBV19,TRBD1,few,CASSMEGTGVFGTEAFF,TGTGCCAGTAGTATGGAGGGGACAGGGGTCTTTGGCACTGAAGCTTTCTTT
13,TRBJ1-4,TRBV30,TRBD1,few,CAWNQGQGEKLFF,TGTGCCTGGAATCAGGGACAGGGAGAAAAACTGTTTTTT
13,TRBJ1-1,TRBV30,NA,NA,CAWSVSGDTEAFF,TGTGCCTGGAGTGTATCCGGGGACACTGAAGCTTTCTTT
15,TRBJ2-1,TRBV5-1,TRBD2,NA,CASSSSGGTYNEQFF,TGCGCCAGCAGCTCTTCGGGGGGGACCTACAATGAGCAGTTCTTC
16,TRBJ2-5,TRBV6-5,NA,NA,CASSYSLAEVGETQYF,TGTGCCAGCAGTTACTCATTAGCGGAGGTGGGGGAGACCCAGTACTTC
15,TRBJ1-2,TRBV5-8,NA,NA,CASSLLGTLTRGYTF,TGTGCCAGCAGCTTGTTGGGGACTCTGACGCGGGGCTACACCTTC
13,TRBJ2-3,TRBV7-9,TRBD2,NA,CASSPGGRPPWNF,TGTGCCAGCAGCCCGGGAGGTCGGCCCCCTTGGAATTTT
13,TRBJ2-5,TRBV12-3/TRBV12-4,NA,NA,CASSPREEETQYF,TGTGCCAGCAGTCCCCGAGAGGAAGAGACCCAGTACTTC
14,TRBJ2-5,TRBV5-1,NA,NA,CASSFWREEETQYF,TGCGCCAGCAGCTTTTGGCGGGAAGAAGAGACCCAGTACTTC
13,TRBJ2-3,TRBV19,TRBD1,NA,CASSTMTGTMQYF,TGTGCCAGTAGTACAATGACAGGGACAATGCAGTATTTT
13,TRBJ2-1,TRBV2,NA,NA,CASSEQGNSEQFF,TGTGCCAGCAGTGAGCAGGGGAACAGTGAGCAGTTCTTC
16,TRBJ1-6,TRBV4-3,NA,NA,CASSQGSPSTNSPLHF,TGCGCCAGCAGCCAAGGAAGTCCCAGTACTAATTCACCCCTCCACTTT
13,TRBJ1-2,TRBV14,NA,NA,CASSSDGIYGYTF,TGTGCCAGCAGCTCCGACGGGATCTATGGCTACACCTTC
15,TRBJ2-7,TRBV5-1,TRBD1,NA,CASSILRDRSYEQYF,TGCGCCAGCAGCATACTCCGGGACAGGTCCTACGAGCAGTACTTC
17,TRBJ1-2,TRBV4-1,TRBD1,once,CASSQGPGTGWNYGYTF,TGCGCCAGCAGCCAGGGTCCCGGGACAGGGTGGAACTATGGCTACACCTTC
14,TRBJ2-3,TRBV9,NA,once,CASSLQGHTDTQYF,TGTGCCAGCAGCTTACAGGGCCACACAGATACGCAGTATTTT
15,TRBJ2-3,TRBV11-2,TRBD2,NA,CASSLDPAGGRTQYF,TGTGCCAGCAGCTTAGATCCAGCGGGAGGGCGGACGCAGTATTTT
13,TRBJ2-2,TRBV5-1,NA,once,CASRRESTGELFF,TGCGCCAGCCGTCGAGAGAGCACCGGGGAGCTGTTTTTT
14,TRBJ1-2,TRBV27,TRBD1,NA,CASSLKGASHGYTF,TGTGCCAGCAGTTTAAAGGGGGCGTCGCATGGCTACACCTTC
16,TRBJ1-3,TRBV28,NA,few,CASSLSAGVSGNTIYF,TGTGCCAGCAGTTTATCCGCGGGAGTCTCTGGAAACACCATATATTTT
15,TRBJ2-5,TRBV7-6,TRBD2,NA,CASSPSLAGQETQYF,TGTGCCAGCAGCCCCTCCCTAGCGGGGCAAGAGACCCAGTACTTC
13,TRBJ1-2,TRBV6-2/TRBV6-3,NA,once,CASSYAGSNGYTF,TGTGCCAGCAGTTATGCAGGGTCGAATGGCTACACCTTC
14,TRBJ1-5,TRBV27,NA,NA,CASSLAQGKQPQHF,TGTGCCAGCAGTTTAGCACAGGGTAAACAGCCCCAGCATTTT
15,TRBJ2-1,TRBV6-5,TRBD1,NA,CAIKRSQGASNEQFF,TGTGCCATCAAGAGGTCCCAGGGGGCTTCCAATGAGCAGTTCTTC
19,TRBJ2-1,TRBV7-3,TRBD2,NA,CASSLKGTSGMSSYNEQFF,TGTGCCAGCAGCTTAAAAGGTACTAGCGGGATGAGCTCCTACAATGAGCAGTTCTTC
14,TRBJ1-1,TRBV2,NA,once,CASSPPGANTEAFF,TGTGCCAGCAGTCCCCCCGGAGCGAACACTGAAGCTTTCTTT
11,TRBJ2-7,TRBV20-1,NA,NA,CSARSGHEQYF,TGCAGTGCTAGATCAGGCCACGAGCAGTACTTC
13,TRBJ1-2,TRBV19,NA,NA,CASTRQGGYGYTF,TGTGCCAGTACCCGGCAGGGTGGCTATGGCTACACCTTC
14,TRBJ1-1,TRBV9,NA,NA,CASSVEGRGTEAFF,TGTGCCAGCAGCGTAGAAGGGAGAGGGACTGAAGCTTTCTTT
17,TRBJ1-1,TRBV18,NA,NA,CASSTGGPGRGNTEAFF,TGTGCCAGCTCAACGGGAGGACCGGGACGAGGGAACACTGAAGCTTTCTTT
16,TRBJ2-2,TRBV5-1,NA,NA,CASSLGERANTGELFF,TGCGCCAGCAGCTTGGGTGAACGGGCGAACACCGGGGAGCTGTTTTTT